The T cell receptor (beta chain) under discussion was sequenced for a study of metastatic and nonmetastatic thyroid tumors. Study at large: The study looked at repertoires side by side in blood and in tumor or nodule tissue from malignant and benign thyroid patients.

Study-level results: Relative to benign nodules, malignant thyroid tumors were reportedly characterized by significantly elevated TCR beta diversity in blood and tumor.

Per the original data handling: A papillary thyroid cancer distant-metastasis classifier was built from CDR3 differences across clinicopathological groups. Using MiXCR, TCRdb reanalyzed the PCR reads. What appears here as the V and J calls and clone size reflects TCRdb's work, not the paper's. There are 25,000 to 30,000 clones in the sample; less than 30% occur only once, and roughly 15% lies in the top ten. By sample fraction, this clone is medium-sized. As yet, its antigen is unknown. The V gene's germline CDR1 is MDHEN and CDR2 SYDVKM. With 8 bases clipped from V and 8 bases from J, the junction kept 13 bases outside the gene matches. CDR3 length: 14 amino acids. All patients were untreated before thyroid surgery.

The source is a female donor with papillary thyroid cancer or a benign thyroid nodule (not recorded which). Some clones in this sample may be carry-over from other donors' samples. V and J are TRBV28 and TRBJ1-2, with 8 bases lining up with TRBD1. Sequencing input: blood. CDR3: CASYRQGITIGYTF. In DNA form, the CDR3 reads TGTGCCAGCTATCGACAGGGGATAACTATCGGCTACACCTTC.